What follows are 30 T cell receptor beta chains derived from one specimen sequenced in a study of blood T cell repertoires in COVID-19. Sequencing was performed with immunoSEQ multiplex PCR; in TCRdb, only in-frame clones are kept and a portion is missing. The sample holds about 270,000 clones; roughly nine tenths are singletons and the top ten take around 8.8%. The material sequenced was peripheral blood. The receptors derive from a man between 40 and 49 years old with active or convalescent COVID-19.

The chain links TRBV11-2 to TRBJ2-1, with TRBD1 as a possible D gene (6 bases). CDR1 and CDR2 (germline): SGHAT, FQNNGV. Trimming left V 5 bases short and J 7 bases short, with 12 bases between. This CDR3 contains 13 residues. CDR3: CASSRSGVNEQFF. Here the CDR3 DNA reads TGTGCCAGCAGCCGTTCAGGGGTGAATGAGCAGTTCTTC.

The gene calls are TRBV7-9 and TRBJ1-3; 10 nucleotides agree with TRBD1. V lost 7 bases to trimming and J lost 4 bases; unmatched junction nucleotides: 4. Germline loops: CDR1 SEHNR, CDR2 FQNEAQ (reference sequence). The CDR3 has 14 residues. CDR3 coding DNA: TGTGCCAGCACCCAGGACAGGGGGGGAAACACCATATATTTT. Amino acids: CASTQDRGGNTIYF.

This chain uses TRBV11-2 with TRBJ1-1; D is ambiguous. The CDR3 sequence is 14 residues long. Trimming shortened V by 5 bases and J by 4 bases, and 14 bases separated the two germline ends. CDR1 is SGHAT and CDR2 is FQNNGV in the germline V gene. CDR3 sequence reads: CASSITVSGTEAFF. CDR3 DNA sequence: TGTGCCAGCAGCATCACGGTTAGTGGCACTGAAGCTTTCTTT.

The V gene is TRBV7-9, the J gene TRBJ1-4; D remains ambiguous. Trimming removed 6 bases at V and 8 bases at J, with 10 bases between. The CDR3 runs to 12 residues. Germline V lookup: CDR1 SEHNR, CDR2 FQNEAQ (reference sequence). The DNA for the CDR3 is TGTGCCAGCAGTCCACAATACGAAAAACTGTTTTTT. It specifies CASSPQYEKLFF.

In this sample, this clone turned up once. The chain is built from TRBV6-5 and TRBJ1-1; unclear D gene. CDR3 length equals 14 residues. V was trimmed by 7 bases and J by 0 bases, leaving 12 bases between them. CDR1 is MNHEY and CDR2 is SVGAGI in the germline V gene. Written as DNA, the CDR3 is TGTGCCAGCAAAATATTTCAGGTGAACACTGAAGCTTTCTTT. As protein: CASKIFQVNTEAFF.

The chain uses TRBV19 and TRBJ1-4; D remains ambiguous. Looked up from germline, CDR1 is LNHDA and CDR2 is SQIVND (reference sequence). The ends were cut back, 3 bases at V and 4 bases at J, with 12 bases in the middle. The CDR3 runs to 15 residues. This CDR3 is CASSMSGQDNEKLFF. The CDR3 DNA sequence: TGTGCCAGTAGTATGAGTGGGCAGGATAATGAAAAACTGTTTTTT.

The CDR3, as DNA: TGTGCCAGCGGGACAGGGAACACTGAAGCTTTCTTT. Its protein is CASGTGNTEAFF. The chain has TRBV6-6 and TRBJ1-1; 8 bases fit TRBD1. Germline trimming cut 8 bases from V and 1 base from J; bases unmatched to any gene: 0. CDR1 MNHNY and CDR2 SVGAGI come from the germline V gene (reference sequence). The CDR3 loop spans 12 amino acids.

V and J are TRBV2 and TRBJ1-1, with D possibly being TRBD1 (6 bases). V lost 5 bases to trimming and J lost 2 bases, with 15 bases between them. This CDR3 has 15 amino acids. Germline-derived CDR1 and CDR2 are SNHLY and FYNNEI. CDR3 protein: CASSYRAVRNTEAFF. The DNA for the CDR3 is TGTGCCAGCAGTTACAGGGCGGTCCGAAACACTGAAGCTTTCTTT.

The chain has TRBV9 and TRBJ2-1; the D gene is possibly TRBD2 (7 bases). V dropped 0 bases and J dropped 5 bases, with 12 bases sitting between them. CDR1 SGDLS and CDR2 YYNGEE come from the germline V gene. This CDR3 has 15 residues. CDR3 protein: CASSVGGGVDNEQFF. The DNA for the CDR3 is TGTGCCAGCAGCGTAGGCGGGGGCGTGGACAATGAGCAGTTCTTC.

Concerning this clone: This sample includes further DNA sequences coding for the same CDR3. This sequence joins TRBV9 and TRBJ2-7; 9 nucleotides match TRBD1. The CDR3 has 15 residues. Germline lookup yields CDR1 SGDLS and CDR2 YYNGEE. J gave up 1 base and V 3 bases, and 5 bases lay outside the gene matches. This chain's CDR3 is CASSAGTGMSYEQYF. The CDR3 region has the DNA TGTGCCAGCAGCGCAGGGACAGGGATGTCCTACGAGCAGTACTTC.

This rearrangement joins TRBV5-1 to TRBJ2-5, with 7 positions matching TRBD2. Germline values: CDR1 SGHRS, CDR2 YFSETQ. The CDR3 has 15 amino acids. J was trimmed by 1 base and V by 3 bases; bases with no gene match: 6. CDR3 loop: CASSSYSGSQETQYF. Here the CDR3 DNA reads TGCGCCAGCAGCTCATATAGCGGGTCCCAAGAGACCCAGTACTTC. The whole variable domain, filled in from reference TRBV5-1 and TRBJ2-5, reads KAGVTQTPRYLIKTRGQQVTLSCSPISGHRSVSWYQQTPGQGLQFLFEYFSETQRNKGNFPGRFSGRQFSNSRSEMNVSTLELGDSALYLCASSSYSGSQETQYFGPGTRLLVL.

The chain carries TRBV7-8 and TRBJ2-5, with D maybe TRBD1 (5 bases). Trimming removed 0 bases at V and 5 bases at J, with 13 bases between. The germline CDR1 and CDR2 sequences are SGHVS and FQNEAQ. The CDR3 totals 15 residues. This CDR3 reads CASSLALGAVETQYF. The CDR3 DNA follows: TGTGCCAGCAGCTTAGCGCTAGGGGCGGTGGAGACCCAGTACTTC.

This chain connects TRBV11-2 to TRBJ2-3; a weak D match, TRBD2 (5 bases). V gave up 1 base and J gave up 3 bases, with 8 bases separating them. Looked up from germline, CDR1 is SGHAT and CDR2 is FQNNGV. The CDR3 length is 14 residues. The CDR3 region is CASSLGSGTDTQYF. The DNA for the CDR3 is TGTGCCAGCAGCTTAGGGTCGGGGACAGATACGCAGTATTTT.

The chain is built from TRBV5-5 and TRBJ2-1; 8 positions match TRBD2. J was trimmed by 10 bases and V by 0 bases; bases with no gene match: 15. There are 17 residues in the CDR3. Germline V gene data show CDR1 as SGHKS and CDR2 as YYEKEE (reference sequence). In DNA form, the CDR3 reads TGTGCCAGCAGCTTGGAGGCCCTCGGGGGGGCCCCGGGGGAGCAGTTCTTC. This gives the protein CASSLEALGGAPGEQFF. Looking up the rest from reference TRBV5-5 and TRBJ2-1 gives the full variable domain: DAGVTQSPTHLIKTRGQQVTLRCSPISGHKSVSWYQQVLGQGPQFIFQYYEKEERGRGNFPDRFSARQFPNYSSELNVNALLLGDSALYLCASSLEALGGAPGEQFFGPGTRLTVL.

V usage is TRBV6-4 and J usage is TRBJ2-2; the D gene is possibly TRBD1 (5 bases). The CDR3 is 13 amino acids. Germline CDR1 MRHNA, CDR2 SNTAGT. V dropped 6 bases and J dropped 4 bases, with 9 bases sitting between them. CDR3 region: CASSRQSTGELFF. The CDR3, as DNA: TGTGCCAGCAGCCGACAGAGCACCGGGGAGCTGTTTTTT.

This chain connects TRBV27 to TRBJ2-2; D is perhaps TRBD1 (5 bases). Trimming stripped 2 bases from V and 5 bases from J, with 12 bases between. Germline V gene sequence: CDR1 MNHEY, CDR2 SMNVEV (reference sequence). This CDR3 comprises 15 residues. The DNA of the CDR3 is TGTGCCAGCAGTTTAAGTGGGGCAGGTACCGGGGAGCTGTTTTTT. This gives the protein CASSLSGAGTGELFF.

The sample holds one count of this clone. The V call is TRBV5-1, the J call TRBJ1-1; 8 positions agree with TRBD1. The CDR3 has 13 amino acids. V dropped 6 bases and J dropped 3; count of bases not matched to a gene: 4. Germline V gene sequence: CDR1 SGHRS, CDR2 YFSETQ. The CDR3 DNA reads TGCGCCAGCACTTCAGGGGGCGACACTGAAGCTTTCTTT. It specifies CASTSGGDTEAFF.

This chain connects TRBV6-6 to TRBJ1-5; perhaps TRBD1 as D (5 bases). Germline V CDR1 and CDR2: MNHNY, SVGAGI (reference sequence). Trimming removed 1 base at V and 7 bases at J, with 11 bases between. This CDR3 region has 14 residues. This CDR3 reads CASSYWGEGQPQHF. The CDR3 DNA is TGTGCCAGCAGTTACTGGGGGGAGGGGCAGCCCCAGCATTTT.

The table lists this clone with a count of one. This chain connects TRBV6-2 or TRBV6-3 to TRBJ2-7, with D maybe TRBD1 (5 bases). V shed 2 bases and J shed 6 bases, with 8 bases lying between them. This CDR3 is 12 amino acids long. The germline CDR1 and CDR2 sequences are MNHEY and SVGEGT. CDR3: CASSYVGVEQYF. CDR3 DNA: TGTGCCAGCAGTTACGTAGGGGTCGAGCAGTACTTC.

Worth noting for this clone: The sample holds other DNA sequences that translate to the same CDR3. This chain joins TRBV29-1 and TRBJ1-1, with D unclear. This CDR3 spans 13 amino acids. V lost 7 bases and J lost 3, with 15 bases in between. Germline values: CDR1 SQVTM, CDR2 ANQGSEA. The CDR3 DNA reads TGCAGCGCGCGCCGGGGATCCGACACTGAAGCTTTCTTT. This gives the protein CSARRGSDTEAFF. The full variable domain, in which reference TRBV29-1 and TRBJ1-1 provide the parts outside the CDR3, is SAVISQKPSRDICQRGTSLTIQCQVDSQVTMMFWYRQQPGQSLTLIATANQGSEATYESGFVIDKFPISRPNLTFSTLTVSNMSPEDSSIYLCSARRGSDTEAFFGQGTRLTVV.

This clone was seen more than once but under ten times. This chain joins TRBV12-5 and TRBJ1-4; D is undetermined. The length of the CDR3 is 17 residues. In germline, CDR1 is LGHNT, CDR2 FRNRAP. V was cut by 2 bases and J by 7 bases, with 20 bases left in between. The CDR3 region has the DNA TGTGCTAGTGGTTTGTTGGAGTCCTGGGAGTACGTTGAAAAACTGTTTTTT. This sequence encodes CASGLLESWEYVEKLFF.

The chain links TRBV3-1 (or the pseudogene TRBV3-2) to TRBJ2-3; D is uncertain. Trimming shortened V by 3 bases and J by 6 bases, and 13 bases separated the two germline ends. CDR1 and CDR2 from the germline V gene are LGHDT and YNNKEL (reference sequence). This CDR3 comprises 14 residues. CDR3 region: CASSHPVGADTQYF. The CDR3, as DNA: TGTGCCAGCAGCCACCCCGTAGGAGCCGATACGCAGTATTTT.

This chain connects TRBV6-5 to TRBJ2-3; weak D call: TRBD1 (5 bases). Germline V gene data show CDR1 as MNHEY and CDR2 as SVGAGI. The CDR3 contains 11 residues. The V gene lost 6 bases and the J gene lost 4 bases, with 5 bases spanning the gap. CDR3 residues: CASRQADTQYF. The CDR3 DNA follows: TGTGCCAGCAGACAGGCAGATACGCAGTATTTT.

The V call is TRBV2, the J call TRBJ1-4, with 10 bases lining up with TRBD1. The germline V gene encodes CDR1 SNHLY and CDR2 FYNNEI. This CDR3 is 15 amino acids long. V lost 4 bases and J lost 6; bases outside the gene matches: 5. CDR3 loop: CASSARQGADEKLFF. The CDR3, as DNA: TGTGCCAGCAGTGCCCGACAGGGGGCGGATGAAAAACTGTTTTTT.

CDR3 amino acids: CASSSPQGARETQYF. CDR3 DNA: TGTGCCAGCAGTAGCCCCCAGGGGGCGCGGGAGACCCAGTACTTC. This chain joins TRBV28 and TRBJ2-5, with 8 bases lining up with TRBD1. CDR1 and CDR2 from the germline V gene are MDHEN and SYDVKM. This CDR3 is 15 amino acids long. The trim removed 5 bases at V and 5 bases at J, leaving 10 bases unmatched. Variable domain in full (rest from reference TRBV28 and TRBJ2-5): DVKVTQSSRYLVKRTGEKVFLECVQDMDHENMFWYRQDPGLGLRLIYFSYDVKMKEKGDIPEGYSVSREKKERFSLILESASTNQTSMYLCASSSPQGARETQYFGPGTRLLVL.

The chain recombines TRBV4-2 with TRBJ1-1; D is perhaps TRBD1 (5 bases). Per the germline V gene, CDR1 is LGHNA and CDR2 is YNFKEQ. The CDR3 totals 15 residues. V lost 1 base, J lost 7 bases, and 16 bases lay in between. CDR3 bases: TGTGCCAGCAGCCAAGCAGTAGGGGCAGGATTTGAAGCTTTCTTT. Residues: CASSQAVGAGFEAFF.

This rearrangement joins TRBV6-5 to TRBJ1-1, with TRBD1 matching over 8 bases. Per the germline V gene, CDR1 is MNHEY and CDR2 is SVGAGI. This CDR3 contains 13 residues. With V trimmed by 0 bases and J by 8 bases, 2 bases remained unmatched. The CDR3 DNA reads TGTGCCAGCAGTTACTCGGGGACAGGCGAAGCTTTCTTT. This gives the protein CASSYSGTGEAFF.

V usage is TRBV4-2 and J usage is TRBJ1-2; TRBD1 aligns across 8 bases. The CDR3 loop spans 14 amino acids. CDR1 is LGHNA and CDR2 is YNFKEQ in the germline V gene. The J segment lost 4 bases and the V segment lost 1 base, leaving 2 bases of the junction unmatched. The CDR3 DNA reads as TGTGCCAGCAGCCAAGTGGACAGGGTCTATGGCTACACCTTC. Translating it yields CASSQVDRVYGYTF.

The J gene is TRBJ2-5, the V gene TRBV4-1; 9 bases agree with TRBD1. J gave up 6 bases and V 1 base, and 9 bases lay outside the gene matches. The CDR3 has 16 residues. CDR1 and CDR2 (germline): MGHRA, YSYEKL. As DNA, the CDR3 is TGCGCCAGCAGCCAAGTCTCTGGGGACAGGGAAAAGACCCAGTACTTC. As protein: CASSQVSGDREKTQYF.

The CDR3 coding sequence is TGTGCCAGCAGCTTGGCGATCGGGAAACTATACGAGCAGTACTTC. Its translation is CASSLAIGKLYEQYF. V gene TRBV5-5 combines with J gene TRBJ2-7, with TRBD2 as a possible D gene (5 bases). CDR3 length equals 15 residues. Between the trimmed V and J ends, which lost 0 bases and 4 bases, there was a span of 14 bases. The V gene's germline CDR1 is SGHKS and CDR2 YYEKEE (reference sequence).